Below, one T cell receptor (beta chain) is given with its context. Antigen: not known. The data are from a study of cytotoxic CD8 clonotypes in ibrutinib-treated CLL. Findings and caveats of the study: Public clonotypes, found uncommonly, either contracted or stayed stable on treatment.

Measured with immunoSEQ multiplex PCR; TCRdb has only the in-frame clones, and not every one. The profile covers 150,000 to 200,000 clones, with about 88% appearing a single time and over 2.5% taken by the ten largest. The CDR3 is 14 residues long. Looked up from germline, CDR1 is MDHEN and CDR2 is SYDVKM. Trimming cost V 3 bases and J 8 bases, with 16 bases left between them. The sequencing used PBMCs, collected at disease progression, from a patient treated with ibrutinib. This clonotype was sampled from a human donor with chronic lymphocytic leukemia. The chain combines TRBV28 with TRBJ1-1; D may be TRBD1 (5 bases). The CDR3 spells CASSFGDSRTEAFF. CDR3 in DNA: TGTGCCAGCAGTTTTGGTGACTCTAGGACAGAAGCTTTCTTT.